A selection of T cell receptor beta chains follows, all from one sample in a study of blood T cells in healthy people across ages. TCRdb reprocessed the 5' RACE reads via MiXCR and lists one record per CDR3 protein. The sample gives fewer than 2,000,000 distinct CDR3 sequences, 30% to 35% of which show up once; about 10% is in the top ten. The source material was blood. Source of these receptors: a woman aged 25 to 45 in good health. Both conserved end residues are part of each CDR3. Fields, in order: V gene, D gene, clone size, J gene, CDR3 DNA, CDR3 protein. D genes are given only for firm matches. Clone sizes are given selectively: once, few, many, or a class where the clone is expanded.

V: TRBV20-1
D: -
size: -
J: TRBJ2-7
DNA: TGCAGGCCTAGTGGAGGGTACGAGCAGTACTTC
CDR3: CRPSGGYEQYF

V: TRBV30
D: -
size: many
J: TRBJ2-7
DNA: TGTGCCTGGATGCGGGGGCGAGACTACGAGCAGTACTTC
CDR3: CAWMRGRDYEQYF

V: TRBV3-1
D: TRBD1
size: -
J: TRBJ1-2
DNA: TGTGCCAGCACCCTTCCAGGAGGGGGACAGGGTGCTTATGGCTACACCTTC
CDR3: CASTLPGGGQGAYGYTF

V: TRBV5-1
D: -
size: many
J: TRBJ2-1
DNA: TGCGCCAGCAGCTTGGTCGAGGGTGATGAGCAGTTCTTC
CDR3: CASSLVEGDEQFF

V: TRBV10-3
D: -
size: -
J: TRBJ1-1
DNA: TGTGCCATCAGCGACGGGAAGGGGAACACTGAAGCTTTCTTT
CDR3: CAISDGKGNTEAFF

V: TRBV6-1
D: -
size: -
J: TRBJ2-7
DNA: TGTGCCAGTGCGAGGAGATTGGACGAGCAGTACTTC
CDR3: CASARRLDEQYF

V: TRBV4-1
D: -
size: many
J: TRBJ1-5
DNA: TGCGCCAGCAGCCAAGGGGGGGCGGGAGGTCAGCCCCAGCATTTT
CDR3: CASSQGGAGGQPQHF

V: TRBV27
D: -
size: -
J: TRBJ2-3
DNA: TGTGCCAGCAGGCGTGGGAAATTGGGCACAGATACGCAGTATTTT
CDR3: CASRRGKLGTDTQYF

V: TRBV15
D: TRBD1
size: -
J: TRBJ2-7
DNA: TGTGCCACCAGCACCTTGGACAGGGAATACGAGCAGTACTTC
CDR3: CATSTLDREYEQYF

V: TRBV27
D: -
size: -
J: TRBJ2-5
DNA: TGTGCCAGCAGTTTAGAGGCGGACAGTTCACAAGAGACCCAGTACTTC
CDR3: CASSLEADSSQETQYF

V: TRBV20-1
D: -
size: -
J: TRBJ2-4
DNA: TGCAGTGCTATCAGGCCCAGTTGGAGGGCCAAAAACATTCAGTACTTC
CDR3: CSAIRPSWRAKNIQYF

V: TRBV2
D: -
size: -
J: TRBJ2-1
DNA: TGTGCCAGCAGGAAGACCAGGGATGAGCAGTTCTTC
CDR3: CASRKTRDEQFF

V: TRBV7-9
D: -
size: many
J: TRBJ2-6
DNA: TGTGCCAGCAGCTCACCGGTATCGCCAAGCTCTGGGGCCAACGTCCTGACTTTC
CDR3: CASSSPVSPSSGANVLTF

V: TRBV5-4
D: -
size: -
J: TRBJ2-1
DNA: TGTGCCAGCAGCTTAGAGGGTTGGTTTGAGCAGTTCTTC
CDR3: CASSLEGWFEQFF

V: TRBV6-6
D: -
size: -
J: TRBJ1-1
DNA: TGTGCCAGCACCGATGAGAACACTGGAGCTTTCTTT
CDR3: CASTDENTGAFF

V: TRBV5-1
D: TRBD1
size: -
J: TRBJ2-2
DNA: TGCGCCAGCAGCCTAGGGGGCGTGCAGCGCGGGGAGCTGTTTTTT
CDR3: CASSLGGVQRGELFF

V: TRBV6-6
D: -
size: -
J: TRBJ2-1
DNA: TGTGCCAGCAGTTACACCCGTGGCGCAATCTTCGATGAGCAGTTCTTC
CDR3: CASSYTRGAIFDEQFF

V: TRBV6-2/TRBV6-3
D: -
size: few
J: TRBJ2-3
DNA: TGTGCCAGCAGTTACTCGCGGGGGCGGTCAGATACGCAGTATTTT
CDR3: CASSYSRGRSDTQYF

V: TRBV5-1
D: -
size: few
J: TRBJ2-7
DNA: TGCGCCAGCAGCTGGACCTTAGGCTACGAGCAGTACTTC
CDR3: CASSWTLGYEQYF

V: TRBV20-1
D: TRBD2
size: few
J: TRBJ2-1
DNA: TGCAGTGCACTCGTAACTAGCGGGGGAAACAATGAGCAGTTCTTC
CDR3: CSALVTSGGNNEQFF

V: TRBV20-1
D: -
size: few
J: TRBJ2-5
DNA: TGCAGGGGGGACGTCGAGTACGAGGAGACCCAGTACTTC
CDR3: CRGDVEYEETQYF

V: TRBV6-1
D: TRBD2
size: -
J: TRBJ2-5
DNA: TGTGCCGGCCGACTAGCGGCCTTTGCTTTGCAGACCCAGTACTTC
CDR3: CAGRLAAFALQTQYF

V: TRBV20-1
D: TRBD1
size: -
J: TRBJ2-5
DNA: TGCAGTGCTAGGACATTGGGACAGCAAGAGACCCAGTACTTC
CDR3: CSARTLGQQETQYF

V: TRBV9
D: TRBD2
size: -
J: TRBJ2-3
DNA: TGTGCCAGCAACAAACTAGCGGGAGAAACAGATACGCAGTATTTT
CDR3: CASNKLAGETDTQYF

V: TRBV25-1
D: -
size: -
J: TRBJ1-1
DNA: TGTGCCAGCAGTCCCCAAGGGCAGGGCGGGCCGAACACTGAAGCTTTCTTT
CDR3: CASSPQGQGGPNTEAFF

V: TRBV7-2
D: TRBD1
size: -
J: TRBJ2-7
DNA: TGTGCCAGCAGCTTAGTTTACCAAACCGGGACAGGGAAATACGAGCGGTACTTC
CDR3: CASSLVYQTGTGKYERYF

V: TRBV27
D: TRBD2
size: -
J: TRBJ2-1
DNA: TGTGCCAGCAGTTTGCTAGCGGTCCCTGCCTACAATGAGCAGTTCTTC
CDR3: CASSLLAVPAYNEQFF

V: TRBV9
D: -
size: -
J: TRBJ2-1
DNA: TGTGCCAGCAGCGTTTATCCCTCTCTACACGATGAGCAGTTCTTC
CDR3: CASSVYPSLHDEQFF

V: TRBV6-6
D: -
size: few
J: TRBJ2-5
DNA: TGTGCCAGCAGAACTACTCGTGGGGAAGAGCAGTACTTC
CDR3: CASRTTRGEEQYF

V: TRBV21-1
D: -
size: few
J: TRBJ2-7
DNA: TGTGCCAGCAGGAGGGGGATGCACTCCTACGAGCAGTACTTC
CDR3: CASRRGMHSYEQYF

V: TRBV27
D: -
size: -
J: TRBJ1-2
DNA: TGTGCCAGCAGCCTGTCAGGAATTGGCTACACCTTC
CDR3: CASSLSGIGYTF